Only a few counts were recorded for the clone carrying this T cell receptor beta chain. Antigen specificity is unknown. The data derive from a study of T cells in Graves' hyperthyroidism and ophthalmopathy. Study-level points and caveats: Researchers found most expanded thyroid clonotypes above 0.001 in blood as well.

Trimming shortened V by 1 base and J by 1 base, and 16 bases separated the two germline ends. The CDR3 loop spans 17 amino acids. Germline V gene data show CDR1 as SGHTA and CDR2 as FQGTGA. TCR beta CDR3 sequences were amplified from RNA transcripts. First-round RT-PCR of the TCR CDR3 relied on the HTBI primer set. One entry per CDR3 protein, called by TCRdb with MiXCR from the multiplex PCR reads. The table lists hundreds of thousands of distinct CDR3 sequences, about 19% of them singletons. The sample was blood. This clonotype originated in a woman aged 45-65 years with Graves' hyperthyroidism that later progressed to Graves' ophthalmopathy. The chain recombines TRBV7-3 with TRBJ1-1; D unresolved. CDR3 sequence reads: CASSLMGKANGNTEAFF. CDR3 nucleotide sequence: TGTGCCAGCAGCTTAATGGGGAAGGCAAACGGGAACACTGAAGCTTTCTTT.